Listed here are 19 T cell receptor beta chains from one sample, sequenced in a study of blood T cell repertoires in COVID-19. Method: immunoSEQ multiplex PCR; TCRdb's copy keeps in-frame clones and lacks some. The repertoire holds 330,000 or so clones, with about 87% as singletons. Sequenced input: PBMCs or T cells enriched from blood (not recorded which). The receptors come from a man aged 35-49 years in a cohort exposed to, infected with or recovered from COVID-19 (not recorded which).

The chain links TRBV20-1 to TRBJ2-2, with a weak D call TRBD2 (5 bases). Germline CDR1 DFQATT, CDR2 SNEGSKA (reference sequence). V was cut by 3 bases and J by 4 bases, with 12 bases left in between. CDR3 size: 14 residues. The CDR3 protein is CSASGRGFTGELFF. The CDR3 coding sequence is TGCAGTGCTAGTGGACGGGGATTCACCGGGGAGCTGTTTTTT.

V usage is TRBV7-3 and J usage is TRBJ2-1; 10 nucleotides align to TRBD1. J was trimmed by 9 bases and V by 0 bases; bases with no gene match: 2. CDR1 is SGHTA and CDR2 is FQGTGA in the germline V gene. This CDR3 comprises 14 residues. The chain's CDR3 is CASSLTGTGAEQFF. CDR3 DNA sequence: TGTGCCAGCAGCTTAACGGGGACAGGGGCTGAGCAGTTCTTC.

The chain links TRBV5-4 to TRBJ1-2, with D perhaps matching TRBD1 (6 bases). The CDR3 sequence is 13 residues long. With 9 bases removed from V and 0 bases from J, the gap between germline ends came to 12 bases. Germline-derived CDR1 and CDR2 are SGHNT and YYREEE (reference sequence). Written as DNA, the CDR3 is TGTGCCACCCTGGACAGAGCTAACTATGGCTACACCTTC. This sequence encodes CATLDRANYGYTF.

The chain recombines TRBV3-1 (or the pseudogene TRBV3-2) with TRBJ2-2, with TRBD2 identical over 10 bases. Unmatched junction bases numbered 8, after V lost 0 bases and J lost 4 bases. CDR1 and CDR2 (germline): LGHDT, YNNKEL (reference sequence). CDR3 length equals 18 residues. CDR3 protein: CASSQDAWASGSTGELFF. The CDR3 DNA sequence: TGTGCCAGCAGCCAAGATGCGTGGGCTAGCGGGAGCACCGGGGAGCTGTTTTTT.

V is TRBV6-5 and J is TRBJ2-2; TRBD2 agrees at 9 bases. CDR3 size: 15 residues. Germline CDR1 reads MNHEY; CDR2 reads SVGAGI. V lost 8 bases and J lost 8; bases outside the gene matches: 12. The CDR3 DNA sequence: TGTGCCAGCGAGGGGCTAGCGGGAAGTGTGGGGGAGCTGTTTTTT. It is translated as CASEGLAGSVGELFF.

The CDR3 region is CASSHSGTATEAFF. The CDR3 bases are TGTGCCAGCAGCCACTCCGGGACAGCGACGGAAGCTTTCTTT. The chain carries TRBV14 and TRBJ1-1; 7 bases agree with TRBD1. The length of the CDR3 is 14 residues. Trimming took 3 bases from V and 8 from J; bases not matched to a gene: 9. Per germline, CDR1 SGHDN and CDR2 FVKESK.

This clone was detected once. The chain is built from TRBV11-2 and TRBJ2-7; TRBD2 agrees at 8 bases. Trimming took 5 bases from V and 5 from J; bases not matched to a gene: 5. There are 13 residues in the CDR3. Germline V gives CDR1 SGHAT, CDR2 FQNNGV. Here the CDR3 reads CASSEREIHEQYF. The CDR3 nucleotides are TGTGCCAGCAGCGAGCGGGAGATCCACGAGCAGTACTTC.

This clone was seen at least ten times. The sample holds other DNA sequences that translate to the same CDR3. The genes are TRBV5-1 and TRBJ2-7; D not certain. Trimming stripped 2 bases from V and 0 bases from J, with 6 bases between. This CDR3 is 13 amino acids long. The germline V gene encodes CDR1 SGHRS and CDR2 YFSETQ. The CDR3 spells CASSLFSSYEQYF. CDR3 in DNA: TGCGCCAGCAGCTTATTTAGCTCCTACGAGCAGTACTTC.

V and J are TRBV27 and TRBJ1-6; unclear D gene. V was shortened by 2 bases and J by 9 bases, with 11 bases between the two germline ends. The CDR3 contains 14 residues. CDR1 MNHEY and CDR2 SMNVEV come from the germline V gene (reference sequence). CDR3 loop: CASSLRREGSPLHF. In DNA form, the CDR3 reads TGTGCCAGCAGTTTACGAAGGGAGGGTTCACCCCTCCACTTT.

The J gene is TRBJ1-6, the V gene TRBV3-1 (or the pseudogene TRBV3-2); no firm D call. V was pared by 1 base and J by 7 bases, with 8 bases between. The germline gives CDR1 LGHDT, CDR2 YNNKEL (reference sequence). The CDR3 is 14 residues long. The DNA of the CDR3 is TGTGCCAGCAGCCAAGTCCGGAGCAATTCACCCCTCCACTTT. It translates to CASSQVRSNSPLHF.

The V gene is TRBV5-5, the J gene TRBJ2-5, with 8 bases that match TRBD2. V lost 1 base and J lost 4; bases outside the gene matches: 6. Germline V gives CDR1 SGHKS, CDR2 YYEKEE (reference sequence). This CDR3 is 15 amino acids long. The chain's CDR3 is CASSLSSGRGETQYF. DNA of the CDR3: TGTGCCAGCAGCTTGTCAAGCGGGAGAGGAGAGACCCAGTACTTC.

This chain uses TRBV7-6 with TRBJ1-6; 9 nucleotides match TRBD1. The CDR3 length is 17 residues. Germline-derived CDR1 and CDR2 are SGHVS and FNYEAQ. Trimming cost V 2 bases and J 9 bases; bases outside gene matches: 11. The CDR3 region is CASSLYTGGQGTSPLHF. The CDR3 nucleotides are TGTGCCAGCAGCTTATATACGGGGGGACAGGGTACTTCACCCCTCCACTTT.

The chain recombines TRBV5-1 with TRBJ1-6; 8 nucleotides line up with TRBD1. The CDR3 sequence is 14 residues long. CDR1 and CDR2 from the germline V gene are SGHRS and YFSETQ. Losses at the gene ends were 4 bases for V and 9 bases for J; bases not matched to a gene: 6. CDR3 in amino acids: CASSLTGGGSPLHF. CDR3 DNA: TGCGCCAGCAGCCTAACAGGGGGTGGTTCACCCCTCCACTTT.

The chain recombines TRBV5-1 with TRBJ1-1, with D maybe TRBD1 (6 bases). From germline, CDR1 is SGHRS and CDR2 YFSETQ. Between the trimmed V and J ends, which lost 1 base and 0 bases, there was a span of 16 bases. The CDR3 runs 17 residues. In DNA form, the CDR3 reads TGCGCCAGCAGCTTGCCCCGCGAGGGGGAAATGAACACTGAAGCTTTCTTT. It yields the protein CASSLPREGEMNTEAFF.

This clone appeared a single time. This rearrangement joins TRBV10-3 to TRBJ2-3; a weak D match, TRBD2 (6 bases). CDR1 and CDR2 (germline): ENHRY, SYGVKD. This CDR3 has 16 residues. V was clipped by 3 bases and J by 2 bases, with 15 bases between them. CDR3 protein: CAISEQRVLSTDTQYF. The CDR3 region has the DNA TGTGCCATCAGTGAACAGCGGGTTCTTTCCACAGATACGCAGTATTTT.

The gene calls are TRBV28 and TRBJ2-7, with 10 bases identical to TRBD2. Trimming at V came to 5 bases and at J to 6 bases, leaving 7 bases not matched to a gene. Germline V gene sequence: CDR1 MDHEN, CDR2 SYDVKM. The CDR3 contains 14 residues. The CDR3 region has the DNA TGTGCCAGCAGTCCAGCGGGAGGGCCAAGCGAGCAGTACTTC. This translates into CASSPAGGPSEQYF.

J is TRBJ2-1 and V is TRBV5-1; 9 nucleotides align to TRBD2. The germline V gene encodes CDR1 SGHRS and CDR2 YFSETQ. The CDR3 is 18 residues long. V was clipped by 4 bases and J by 0 bases; unmatched bases: 11. In DNA form, the CDR3 reads TGCGCCAGCAGCCTCACACCCTTTAGCGGGAGCTCCTACAATGAGCAGTTCTTC. This translates into CASSLTPFSGSSYNEQFF.

The chain uses TRBV19 and TRBJ1-5; weak D call: TRBD1 (5 bases). Per the germline V gene, CDR1 is LNHDA and CDR2 is SQIVND (reference sequence). With 5 bases removed from V and 1 base from J, the gap between germline ends came to 15 bases. The CDR3 loop spans 16 amino acids. CDR3 sequence (DNA): TGTGCCAGTAGTCCTCCTGGGGGGTCAAGCAATCAGCCCCAGCATTTT. This translates into CASSPPGGSSNQPQHF.

V and J are TRBV27 and TRBJ1-5; 8 bases line up with TRBD1. This CDR3 has 16 residues. Germline V lookup: CDR1 MNHEY, CDR2 SMNVEV (reference sequence). The J segment lost 3 bases and the V segment lost 2 bases, leaving 6 bases of the junction unmatched. The CDR3 reads CASSLQGQELNQPQHF. In DNA form, the CDR3 reads TGTGCCAGCAGTTTACAGGGACAGGAGCTCAATCAGCCCCAGCATTTT.